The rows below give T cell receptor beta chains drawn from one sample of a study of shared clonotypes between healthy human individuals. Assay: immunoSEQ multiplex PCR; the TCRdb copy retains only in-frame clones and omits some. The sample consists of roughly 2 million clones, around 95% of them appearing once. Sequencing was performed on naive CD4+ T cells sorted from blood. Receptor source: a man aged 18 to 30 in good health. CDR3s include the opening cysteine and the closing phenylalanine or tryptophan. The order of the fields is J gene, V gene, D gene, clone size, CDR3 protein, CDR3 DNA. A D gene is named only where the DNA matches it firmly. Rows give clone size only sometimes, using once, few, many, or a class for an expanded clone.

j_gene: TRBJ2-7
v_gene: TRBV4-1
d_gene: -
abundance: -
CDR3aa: CASSQADLPPLYEQYF
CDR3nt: TGCGCCAGCAGCCAAGCGGATCTCCCCCCCCTCTACGAGCAGTACTTC

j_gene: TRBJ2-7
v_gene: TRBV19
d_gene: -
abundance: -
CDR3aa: CASSMTRYEQYF
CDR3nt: TGTGCCAGTAGTATGACTCGCTACGAGCAGTACTTC

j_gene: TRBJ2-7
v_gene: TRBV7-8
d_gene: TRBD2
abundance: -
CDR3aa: CASGKRGLSYEQYF
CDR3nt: TGTGCCAGCGGGAAGCGGGGCCTATCCTACGAGCAGTACTTC

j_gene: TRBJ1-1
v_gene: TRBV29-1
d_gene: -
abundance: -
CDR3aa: CSVAGTLGTEAFF
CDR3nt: TGCAGCGTTGCGGGGACGCTCGGCACTGAAGCTTTCTTT

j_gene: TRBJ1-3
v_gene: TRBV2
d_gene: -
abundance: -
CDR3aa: CASSGPPGSQSSGNTIYF
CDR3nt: TGTGCCAGCAGTGGTCCCCCGGGCAGTCAGAGCTCTGGAAACACCATATATTTT

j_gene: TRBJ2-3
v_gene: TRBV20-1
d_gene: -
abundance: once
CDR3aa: CSARESDTQYF
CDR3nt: TGCAGTGCTAGAGAGTCAGATACGCAGTATTTT

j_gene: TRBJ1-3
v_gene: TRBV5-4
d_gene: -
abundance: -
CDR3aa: CASSLDPSGNTIYF
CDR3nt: TGTGCCAGCAGCTTGGATCCGAGCGGAAACACCATATATTTT

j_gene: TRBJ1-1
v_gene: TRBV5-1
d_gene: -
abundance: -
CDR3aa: CASSLEGGYEAFF
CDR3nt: TGCGCCAGCAGCTTGGAGGGAGGTTATGAAGCTTTCTTT

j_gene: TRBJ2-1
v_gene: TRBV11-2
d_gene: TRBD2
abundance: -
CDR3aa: CASSLEGGLAGYYNEQFF
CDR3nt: TGTGCCAGCAGCTTAGAGGGAGGACTAGCGGGCTACTACAATGAGCAGTTCTTC

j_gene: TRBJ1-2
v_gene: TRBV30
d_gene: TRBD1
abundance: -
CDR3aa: CAWGGTGDYGYTF
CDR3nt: TGTGCCTGGGGGGGGACAGGGGATTATGGCTACACCTTC